The clone carrying this T cell receptor beta chain was observed a single time. The sample originates from a study of blood T cell repertoires in COVID-19. Study-level background: Sites in the United States, Italy and Spain provided acute and convalescent COVID-19 samples. Sources were T cells, B-cell-depleted T cells, or PBMCs; the material itself was cDNA or gDNA.

The CDR3 contains 12 residues. Trimming took off 1 base at V and 11 bases at J, with 11 bases between the two ends. Germline CDR1 and CDR2: SGHNT and YENEEA. As processed by the authors: Counts of nucleated cells, estimated from reference gene primer amplification, were obtained. Profiled with immunoSEQ multiplex PCR; TCRdb holds only in-frame clones, not every one. Clonal size and the V and J genes are those of that table, whereas D and trimming came from the DNA. In the table there are about 170,000 clones, 70% to 90% of which are singletons. The source is a man aged 35 to 55 who had recovered from COVID-19. This chain connects TRBV11-3 to TRBJ1-1; D not certain. The sample comprised peripheral blood. The CDR3 region is CASSLVGEGAFF. CDR3 bases: TGTGCCAGCAGCTTAGTAGGAGAGGGTGCTTTCTTT.